One sample yielded the 11 T cell receptor beta chains listed below, sequenced in a study of regulatory T cells in long-lasting Graves disease. To make TCR beta libraries, researchers used iRepertoire HTBI primers and Arm-PCR of CDR3 regions. TCRdb reprocessed the multiplex PCR reads with MiXCR, giving one entry per CDR3 protein. Among some 240,000 distinct CDR3 sequences listed, approximately 19% were seen once. Time point: newly diagnosed GD, antithyroid drugs for less than 3 months. RNA isolated from PBMCs was used to make the TCR library. The sample was also reused in another study, on T cells in Graves' hyperthyroidism and ophthalmopathy.

The specimen was peripheral blood mononuclear cells (PBMCs), collected at new diagnosis, from a patient treated with antithyroid drugs. These receptors were obtained from a woman in her twenties or thirties with Graves disease.

This clonotype came up many times. V gene TRBV28 combines with J gene TRBJ2-7; 8 bases are a match to TRBD1. The CDR3 consists of 15 residues. Trimming took 2 bases from V and 4 from J; bases not matched to a gene: 7. Germline V gene data show CDR1 as MDHEN and CDR2 as SYDVKM. The CDR3 spells CASSLRTGRSYEQYF. CDR3 nucleotides: TGTGCCAGCAGTTTAAGGACAGGGAGGTCGTACGAGCAGTACTTC.

This clonotype was observed at least ten times. The V and J genes are TRBV28 and TRBJ1-6, with D unclear. The CDR3 runs to 14 residues. The V end lost 6 bases, the J end lost 0 bases, and 6 bases lay between the germline ends. Germline V lookup: CDR1 MDHEN, CDR2 SYDVKM. CDR3 protein: CASREGSYNSPLHF. CDR3 DNA sequence: TGTGCCAGCAGGGAGGGCTCCTATAATTCACCCCTCCACTTT.

At least ten counts were recorded for this clonotype. V gene TRBV30 combines with J gene TRBJ2-7; D is ambiguous. Germline V CDR1 and CDR2: GTSNPN, SVGIG (reference sequence). The CDR3 has 10 amino acids. Trimming shortened V by 3 bases and J by 6 bases, and 6 bases separated the two germline ends. The CDR3 sequence: CAWSAAEQYF. The CDR3 nucleotides are TGTGCCTGGAGCGCCGCCGAGCAGTACTTC.

This clonotype was found many times. The gene calls are TRBV28 and TRBJ1-4; TRBD1 matches 7 bases. CDR3 length: 17 residues. V gave up 1 base and J gave up 2 bases; unmatched junction bases: 7. CDR1 MDHEN and CDR2 SYDVKM come from the germline V gene. The CDR3: CASSLSFPTGTNEKLFF. For the CDR3, the DNA is TGTGCCAGCAGTTTATCTTTTCCGACAGGGACTAATGAAAAACTGTTTTTT.

This clonotype has ten or more counts. The chain recombines TRBV12-3 or TRBV12-4 with TRBJ1-2, with D possibly matching TRBD1 (5 bases). The CDR3 spans 14 residues. V was pared by 0 bases and J by 8 bases, with 13 bases between. CDR3 sequence reads: CASSLARGWGGYTF. As DNA, the CDR3 is TGTGCCAGCAGTTTAGCGCGGGGCTGGGGCGGCTACACCTTC.

This clonotype showed up many times. V is TRBV30 and J is TRBJ2-3; no reliable D call. Germline V gene data show CDR1 as GTSNPN and CDR2 as SVGIG (reference sequence). CDR3 length: 10 amino acids. Between the trimmed V and J ends, which lost 6 bases and 0 bases, there was a span of 1 base. Here the CDR3 reads CACSTDTQYF. CDR3 nucleotides: TGTGCCTGTAGCACAGATACGCAGTATTTT.

This clonotype occurred many times. The genes are TRBV6-1 and TRBJ2-5; TRBD2 matches at 7 bases. CDR3 length equals 14 residues. Trimming cost V 7 bases and J 3 bases; bases outside gene matches: 8. Germline values: CDR1 MNHNS, CDR2 SASEGT. DNA of the CDR3: TGTGCCAGCACTCCCGGGGGGACCGAAGAGACCCAGTACTTC. Its translation: CASTPGGTEETQYF.

This clonotype came up many times. This chain connects TRBV2 to TRBJ1-1; D ambiguous. This CDR3 region has 13 residues. Germline V gives CDR1 SNHLY, CDR2 FYNNEI. V shed 2 bases and J shed 1 base, with 5 bases lying between them. The CDR3 sequence is CASSESWNTEAFF. CDR3 sequence (DNA): TGTGCCAGCAGTGAAAGCTGGAACACTGAAGCTTTCTTT. The whole variable domain, remainder taken from reference TRBV2 and TRBJ1-1, is EPEVTQTPSHQVTQMGQEVILRCVPISNHLYFYWYRQILGQKVEFLVSFYNNEISEKSEIFDDQFSVERPDGSNFTLKIRSTKLEDSAMYFCASSESWNTEAFFGQGTRLTVV.

This clonotype has just one count. A much bigger clone sits one base away, suggesting this may be a read error. V and J are TRBV12-3 or TRBV12-4 and TRBJ2-3; 10 bases fit TRBD2. The CDR3 spans 17 residues. CDR3 sequence reads: CTSSLLTSGLSGDTQYF. Here the CDR3 DNA reads TGTACCAGCAGCTTACTGACTAGCGGGCTTTCCGGAGATACGCAGTATTTT.

The sample holds many counts of this clonotype. The chain recombines TRBV2 with TRBJ1-3, with D perhaps TRBD1 (5 bases). V gave up 5 bases and J gave up 4 bases, with 15 bases separating them. This CDR3 is 15 amino acids long. Germline values: CDR1 SNHLY, CDR2 FYNNEI. CDR3 bases: TGTGCCAGCAGTTCCCCCAGGGTGAGCGGAAACACCATATATTTT. Translating gives CASSSPRVSGNTIYF.

This clonotype has at least ten counts. This chain uses TRBV19 with TRBJ1-1; 7 nucleotides agree with TRBD1. Germline values: CDR1 LNHDA, CDR2 SQIVND (reference sequence). This CDR3 has 13 amino acids. The V gene end was trimmed by 3 bases and the J gene end by 6 bases; junction bases not matched to a gene: 4. The CDR3, as DNA: TGTGCCAGTAGTATGACAGGGTATGCTGAAGCTTTCTTT. Translating gives CASSMTGYAEAFF.